This TCR beta chain came from a study of blood T cell repertoires in COVID-19 (dated by TCRdb to 2019 to 2021). A note on the overall study: Samples covering the acute and convalescent phases of COVID-19 were provided by collaborators in the United States, Italy and Spain. The prospective study material was composed of cDNA or gDNA derived from T cells, B-cell-depleted T cells, or PBMCs. Subjects who had been exposed to COVID-19, were actively infected with it, or had recovered from it provided the deeply sampled blood TCRbeta repertoires that made up the dataset. The repertoires were released in a freely available public database meant as a resource for research on the immune response to SARS-CoV-2. Samples came from the ongoing ImmuneRACE study (first 160 participants) plus 1,254 subjects from 6 global collaborators. The sample metadata nearly always contained a de-identified subject ID, COVID-19 status, age in years and sex. HLA class I and class II types, where available, came from metadata supplied by the sample provider rather than from assay-based typing.

The collaborating institutions used their own protocols to collect whole blood in K2EDTA tubes. For TCRbeta analysis, collaborators shipped samples in one of three forms: frozen whole blood, isolated PBMCs, or DNA extracted from either of those sample types. Worth noting for this clone: No cognate antigen has been identified for it. The sample holds no much larger clone one base away, and base qualities are not on file.

The immunoSEQ Assay, a bias-controlled multiplex PCR, was used to amplify TCRbeta CDR3 regions from genomic DNA. On the authors' methods: The number of nucleated cells in each sample was estimated from the amplification of reference gene primers within the assay. To quantify the absolute abundance of each unique TCRbeta CDR3 rearrangement, sequence reads were collapsed and filtered. For each sample, productive Simpson clonality was calculated as the square root of Simpson's diversity index over productive rearrangements. TCRdb re-hosts the immuneACCESS table, in-frame sequences only. Its copies lack some clones; in the studies checked, an unresolved V gene accounts for under half of them, and the cause for the rest is not known. V and J calls and clone size are those listed in that table; D and trimming were worked out from the DNA. The sample table contains approximately 110,000 clones; only one count was recorded for roughly 70% of them. More than 0.65% of the sample is in the top ten clones.

Findings and caveats that apply to the study as a whole: Clinical and demographic metadata were provided uncurated, with the amount varying by source and participant.

Counted from cysteine to phenylalanine, this CDR3 has 13 amino acids. The sequence is cut down to CDR3 DNA, 39 bases in frame from base 1. CDR1 SNHLY and CDR2 FYNNEI are derived from the germline V gene. V loses 7 bases, J loses 4 bases, and the germline ends lie 11 bases apart. The specimen sequenced was peripheral blood. The receptor comes from a human donor with acute or convalescent COVID-19. The donor label of this sample is uncertain. The V gene is TRBV2 and the J gene is TRBJ1-5; the D gene is possibly TRBD1, with 6 bases matching. The base sequence is TGTGCCAGCAAAGGGGGGGAGAATCAGCCCCAGCATTTT. The resulting protein is CASKGGENQPQHF.